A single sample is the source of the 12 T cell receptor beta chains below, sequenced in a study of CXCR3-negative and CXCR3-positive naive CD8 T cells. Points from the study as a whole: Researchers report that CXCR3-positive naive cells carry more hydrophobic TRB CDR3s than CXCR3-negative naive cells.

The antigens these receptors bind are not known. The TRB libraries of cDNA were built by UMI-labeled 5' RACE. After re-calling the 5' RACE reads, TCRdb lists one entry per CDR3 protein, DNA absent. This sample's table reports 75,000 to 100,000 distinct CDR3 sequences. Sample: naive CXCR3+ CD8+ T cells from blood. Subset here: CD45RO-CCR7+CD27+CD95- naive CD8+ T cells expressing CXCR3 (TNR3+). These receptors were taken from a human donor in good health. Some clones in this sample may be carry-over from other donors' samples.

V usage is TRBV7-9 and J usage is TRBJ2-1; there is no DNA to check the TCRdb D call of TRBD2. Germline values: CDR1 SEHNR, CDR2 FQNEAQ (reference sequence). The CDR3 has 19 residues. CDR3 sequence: CASSLLTSGVPLLYNEQFF.

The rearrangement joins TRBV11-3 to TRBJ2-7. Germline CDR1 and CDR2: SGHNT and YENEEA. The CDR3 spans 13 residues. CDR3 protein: CASSLEDAYEQYF.

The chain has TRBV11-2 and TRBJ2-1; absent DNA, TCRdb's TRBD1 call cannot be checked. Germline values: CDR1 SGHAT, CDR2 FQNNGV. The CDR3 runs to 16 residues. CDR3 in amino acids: CASNSGQGGLQFEQFF.

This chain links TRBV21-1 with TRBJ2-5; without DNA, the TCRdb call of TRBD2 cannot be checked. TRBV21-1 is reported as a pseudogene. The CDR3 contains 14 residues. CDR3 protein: CASPQRGGTENQYF.

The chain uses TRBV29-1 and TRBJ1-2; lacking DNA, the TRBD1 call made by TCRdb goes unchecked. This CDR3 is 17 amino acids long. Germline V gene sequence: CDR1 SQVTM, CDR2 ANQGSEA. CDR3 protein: CSVDEQGNRIASYGYTF.

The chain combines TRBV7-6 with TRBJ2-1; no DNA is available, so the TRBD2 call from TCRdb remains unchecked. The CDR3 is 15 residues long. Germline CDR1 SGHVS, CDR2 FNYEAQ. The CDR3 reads CASSSEGATLPVQFF.

Here the CDR3 reads CASSERGLGTYNEQFF. This chain joins TRBV2 and TRBJ2-1; lacking DNA, the TRBD2 call made by TCRdb goes unchecked. The CDR3 contains 16 residues. In germline, CDR1 is SNHLY, CDR2 FYNNEI.

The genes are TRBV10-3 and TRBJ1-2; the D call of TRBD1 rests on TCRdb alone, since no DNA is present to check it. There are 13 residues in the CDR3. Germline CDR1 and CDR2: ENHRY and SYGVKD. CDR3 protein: CLTGDSNLYGYTF.

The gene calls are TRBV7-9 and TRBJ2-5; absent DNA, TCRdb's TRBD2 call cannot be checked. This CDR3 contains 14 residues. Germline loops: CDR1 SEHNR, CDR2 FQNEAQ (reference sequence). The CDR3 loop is CASRYGPEGETQYF.

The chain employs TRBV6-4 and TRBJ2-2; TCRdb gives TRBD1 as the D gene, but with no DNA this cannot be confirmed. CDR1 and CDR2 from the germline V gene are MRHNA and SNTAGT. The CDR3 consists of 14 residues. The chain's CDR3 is CASSASGDTGELFF.

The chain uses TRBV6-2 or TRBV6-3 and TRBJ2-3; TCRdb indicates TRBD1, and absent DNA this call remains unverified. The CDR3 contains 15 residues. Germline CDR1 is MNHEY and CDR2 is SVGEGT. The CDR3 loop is CASSTPGLDTDTQYF.

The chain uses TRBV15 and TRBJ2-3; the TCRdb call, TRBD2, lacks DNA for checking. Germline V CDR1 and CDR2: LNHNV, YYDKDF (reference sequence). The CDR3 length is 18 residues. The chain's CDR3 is CATSRDLRGGSSTDTQYF.